The rows below give T cell receptor beta chains drawn from one sample of a study of response to subunit inactivated influenza vaccine. TCRdb re-analysed the RT-PCR reads in MiXCR, keeping a single row per CDR3 protein. The table records around 530,000 distinct CDR3 sequences, about 12% of them present only once. Here the sequenced sample was PBMCs from blood, taken on the day of vaccination. All receptors derive from a man aged 45-60 years who received an inactivated influenza vaccine. Each CDR3 is given with its conserved first and last residue. D genes are given only for firm matches.

d_call v_call cdr3_aa
NA TRBV5-1 CASSLYQVHTGELFF
NA TRBV4-3 CASSPMPGANVLTF
NA TRBV9 CASSVEDTYNEQFF
TRBD2 TRBV15 CATSAGVSGEQYF
TRBD1 TRBV27 CASRDRANTGELFF
TRBD1 TRBV5-1 CASSSNTGAQETQYF
NA TRBV27 CASGRGRGTEAFF
NA TRBV24-1 CATSDPDGTNEQFF
NA TRBV15 CATSRVLGNSYNEQFF
TRBD1 TRBV6-1 CASSELQGASKTQYF
TRBD1 TRBV24-1 CATRAGGAGSTEAFF
NA TRBV29-1 CSVERNYEQYF
TRBD1 TRBV29-1 CSVERQGVYGYTF
NA TRBV20-1 CSARGDGTGELFF
NA TRBV11-2 CASSHQNIQYF
NA TRBV20-1 CSAPGAIYEQYF
TRBD2 TRBV10-3 CAISGPGLAGNEQFF
TRBD2 TRBV28 CASSSRLAGESWNEQFF
NA TRBV3-1 CASSQGGFGELFF
NA TRBV15 CATSRALLLGYEQYF
NA TRBV10-3 CAISESGGPLTYNEQFF
NA TRBV5-1 CASSLAAYPGTEAFF
NA TRBV20-1 CSARDVEERLTTDTQYF
TRBD2 TRBV20-1 CSAPFPSGETYEQYF
NA TRBV24-1 CATSDPGTRSSTGELFF
NA TRBV9 CASSAGQNSGNTIYF
NA TRBV4-2 CASSPVQMKGGATDTQYF
NA TRBV12-3/TRBV12-4 CASSSFTTQFF
NA TRBV7-2 CASSFAGGSGNTIYF
TRBD1 TRBV28 CASSIWDRGEETQYF
NA TRBV10-1 CASSETTGREQFF
TRBD1 TRBV20-1 CSAAPQGAGYEQYF
NA TRBV7-2 CASSLVAAWADTQYF
TRBD2 TRBV15 CATSRGTSGSSDTQYF
NA TRBV27 CASSPAGGEQYF
TRBD2 TRBV9 CASSPLGLAGVNEQFF
NA TRBV5-1 CASSSLGGPRTEQYF
TRBD1 TRBV2 CASSPGQGYKQYF
NA TRBV29-1 CSVETHRETDTQYF
NA TRBV15 CATSREETSTGELFF
NA TRBV7-8 CASSSAGDTIAFF
NA TRBV28 CASSLEGWQQFF
NA TRBV20-1 CSATLAPIHNEQFF
NA TRBV5-1 CASSLLQGFSYEQYF
TRBD2 TRBV7-9 CASSHLAERLSTDTQYF
TRBD1 TRBV12-3/TRBV12-4 CASIDRGGENTEAFF
NA TRBV4-2 CASSQDKLGLETQYF
NA TRBV6-4 CASSPEQGLEQYF
NA TRBV7-9 CASIEGTGSPLHF
NA TRBV5-1 CASRDGGEQFF
NA TRBV6-5 CASSAPLETQYF
TRBD2 TRBV20-1 CSAIISGRDADTQYF
TRBD2 TRBV7-8 CASSLGGTSGGLNIQYF
TRBD1 TRBV27 CASSRWDRNYEQYF
NA TRBV5-1 CASSLEVRGLSEQYF
TRBD1 TRBV6-1 CATGQGYKTGELFF
TRBD2 TRBV6-2/TRBV6-3 CATDPGTSGARSSYEQYF
TRBD2 TRBV10-1 CASSESRGGQFF
NA TRBV5-1 CASSLGSGFTDTQYF
NA TRBV29-1 CSVDAGGYEQYF